This T cell receptor beta chain originates from a study of tissue T cells after allogeneic stem cell transplantation. About the research overall: Four unmodified and three CD34-selected T-cell-depleted grafts went to graft-versus-host disease patients.

This research-autopsy study prospectively enrolled adult allogeneic hematopoietic cell transplant recipients with steroid-refractory graft-versus-host disease. Notes on the study in general: Anatomically similar tissues had similar TCR repertoires within each patient. Across patients, clones rarely overlapped, yet motif clusters were shared tissue-specifically.

Worth noting for this clone: The antigen is unknown.

CDR1 is SGHNT and CDR2 is YYREEE in the germline V gene (reference sequence). V lost 0 bases and J 1 base, leaving 6 bases between the germline ends. The length of the CDR3 is 14 residues. Produced via immunoSEQ multiplex PCR; TCRdb's table is partial and in-frame only. The sample carries 1,100 to 1,500 clones, 85% to 90% recorded once. The material was esophageal tissue, obtained at autopsy. The receptor was isolated from a male patient between 35 and 75 years old with steroid-refractory graft-versus-host disease after an allogeneic stem cell transplant. Part of the T cells may come from the graft donor. The rearrangement joins TRBV5-4 to TRBJ2-3; no reliable D call. As DNA, the CDR3 is TGTGCCAGCAGCTTGGACTCGGGCACAGATACGCAGTATTTT. Translating gives CASSLDSGTDTQYF. Looking up the rest from reference TRBV5-4 and TRBJ2-3 gives the full variable domain: ETGVTQSPTHLIKTRGQQVTLRCSSQSGHNTVSWYQQALGQGPQFIFQYYREEENGRGNFPPRFSGLQFPNYSSELNVNALELDDSALYLCASSLDSGTDTQYFGPGTRLTVL.